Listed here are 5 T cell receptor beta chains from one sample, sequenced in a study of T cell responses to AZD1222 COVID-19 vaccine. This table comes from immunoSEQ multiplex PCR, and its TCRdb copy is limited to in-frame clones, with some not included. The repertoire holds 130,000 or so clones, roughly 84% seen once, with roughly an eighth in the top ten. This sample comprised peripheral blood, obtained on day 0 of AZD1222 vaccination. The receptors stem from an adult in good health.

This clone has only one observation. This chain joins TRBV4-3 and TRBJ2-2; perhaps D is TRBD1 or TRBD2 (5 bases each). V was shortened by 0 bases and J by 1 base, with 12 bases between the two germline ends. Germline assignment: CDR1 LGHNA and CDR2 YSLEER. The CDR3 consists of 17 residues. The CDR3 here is CASSQDGPGRNTGELFF. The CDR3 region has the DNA TGCGCCAGCAGCCAAGATGGGCCAGGGAGGAACACCGGGGAGCTGTTTTTT.

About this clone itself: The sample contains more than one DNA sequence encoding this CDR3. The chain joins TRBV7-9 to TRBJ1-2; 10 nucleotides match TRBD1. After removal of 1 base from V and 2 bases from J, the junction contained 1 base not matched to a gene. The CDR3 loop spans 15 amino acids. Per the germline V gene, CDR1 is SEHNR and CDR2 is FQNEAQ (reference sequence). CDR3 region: CASSLGQGANYGYTF. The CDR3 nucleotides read TGTGCCAGCAGCTTAGGACAGGGGGCGAACTATGGCTACACCTTC.

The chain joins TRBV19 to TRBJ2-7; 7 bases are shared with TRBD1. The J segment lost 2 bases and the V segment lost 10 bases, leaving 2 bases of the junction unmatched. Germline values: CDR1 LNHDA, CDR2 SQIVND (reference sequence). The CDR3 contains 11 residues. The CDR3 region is CATGQPYEQYF. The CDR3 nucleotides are TGTGCCACGGGACAGCCCTACGAGCAGTACTTC.

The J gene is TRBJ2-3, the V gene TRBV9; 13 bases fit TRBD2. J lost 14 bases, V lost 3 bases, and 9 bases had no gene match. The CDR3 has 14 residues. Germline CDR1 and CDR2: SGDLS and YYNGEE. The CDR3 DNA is TGTGCCAGCAGCGCAGGACTAGCGGGAGCAAGGCCGTATTTT. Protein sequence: CASSAGLAGARPYF.

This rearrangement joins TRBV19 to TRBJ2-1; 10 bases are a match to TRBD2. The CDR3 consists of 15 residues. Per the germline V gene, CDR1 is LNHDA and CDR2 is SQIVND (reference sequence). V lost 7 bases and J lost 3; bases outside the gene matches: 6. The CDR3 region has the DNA TGTGCCAGTAAAGTTTCTAGCGGGAGCTACAATGAGCAGTTCTTC. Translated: CASKVSSGSYNEQFF. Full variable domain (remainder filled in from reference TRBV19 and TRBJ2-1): DGGITQSPKYLFRKEGQNVTLSCEQNLNHDAMYWYRQDPGQGLRLIYYSQIVNDFQKGDIAEGYSVSREKKESFPLTVTSAQKNPTAFYLCASKVSSGSYNEQFFGPGTRLTVL.